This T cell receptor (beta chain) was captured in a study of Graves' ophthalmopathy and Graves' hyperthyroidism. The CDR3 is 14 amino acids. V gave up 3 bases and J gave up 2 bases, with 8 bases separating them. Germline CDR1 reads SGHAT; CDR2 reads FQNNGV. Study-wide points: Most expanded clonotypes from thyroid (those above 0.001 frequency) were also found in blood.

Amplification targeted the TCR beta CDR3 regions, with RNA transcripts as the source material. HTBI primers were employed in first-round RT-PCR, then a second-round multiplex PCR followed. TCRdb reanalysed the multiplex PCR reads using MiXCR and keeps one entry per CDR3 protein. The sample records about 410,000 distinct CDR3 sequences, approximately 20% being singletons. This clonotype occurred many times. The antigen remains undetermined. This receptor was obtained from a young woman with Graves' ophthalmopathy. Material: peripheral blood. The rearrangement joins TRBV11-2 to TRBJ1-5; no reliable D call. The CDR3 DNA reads TGTGCCAGCAGCTTGGGTATTGGCAATCAGCCCCAGCATTTT. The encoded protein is CASSLGIGNQPQHF.